Included here is one TCR beta chain sequence, with context. This record belongs to a study of blood T cell repertoires in COVID-19. Whole-study context: COVID-19 samples, acute and convalescent, were from the United States, Italy and Spain. Sources were T cells, B-cell-depleted T cells, or PBMCs; the material itself was cDNA or gDNA.

Germline V gives CDR1 SGHRS, CDR2 YFSETQ. The CDR3 spans 15 residues. J gave up 3 bases and V 4 bases, and 7 bases lay outside the gene matches. Here immunoSEQ multiplex PCR was the method, and the copy in TCRdb shows in-frame clones only, minus some. The sample consists of around 150,000 clones, roughly 88% of them appearing once. The receptor comes from a man in his 70s who had been exposed to COVID-19. The sample was PBMCs or T cells enriched from blood (not recorded which). This chain connects TRBV5-1 to TRBJ2-7; 10 bases agree with TRBD1. The CDR3 loop reads CASSDPGQGLYEQYF. As DNA, the CDR3 is TGCGCCAGCAGCGACCCGGGACAGGGGCTCTACGAGCAGTACTTC. The entire variable domain, with the rest obtained from reference TRBV5-1 and TRBJ2-7, is as follows: KAGVTQTPRYLIKTRGQQVTLSCSPISGHRSVSWYQQTPGQGLQFLFEYFSETQRNKGNFPGRFSGRQFSNSRSEMNVSTLELGDSALYLCASSDPGQGLYEQYFGPGTRLTVT.